The 26 T cell receptor beta chains listed next were all sequenced from one sample in a study of cytomegalovirus exposure and HLA in healthy donors. The study ran its PCR with 60 Vbeta and 13 Jbeta primers. The assay was immunoSEQ multiplex PCR, and TCRdb's table has in-frame clones only and misses some. The data hold under 250,000 clones, with just over 75% observed a single time. Sequenced input: PBMCs. These receptors were obtained from a man aged 18 to 30 in good health and CMV-seronegative.

This clone came up once. V usage is TRBV7-3 and J usage is TRBJ2-2; 8 bases map to TRBD2. The CDR3 consists of 15 residues. The junction had 7 bases not matched to a gene; V was cut back by 4 bases and J by 6 bases. CDR1 and CDR2 from the germline V gene are SGHTA and FQGTGA. CDR3 in DNA: TGTGCCAGCAGCTCTCTAGCGGGCCCCCCCGGGGAGCTGTTTTTT. Protein: CASSSLAGPPGELFF.

The CDR3 DNA reads TGCGCCAGCAGCTTGCCAGTTACAGGGGCCACTGGAAACACCATATATTTT. Residues: CASSLPVTGATGNTIYF. The V gene is TRBV5-1, the J gene TRBJ1-3; 7 bases line up with TRBD1. Germline CDR1 SGHRS, CDR2 YFSETQ. The V segment lost 1 base and the J segment 2 bases; nucleotides outside the gene matches: 9. The CDR3 has 17 amino acids.

The V call is TRBV6-1, the J call TRBJ1-3, with D possibly being TRBD1 (5 bases). Trimming removed 2 bases from V and 4 bases from J, with 18 bases in between. The CDR3 consists of 17 residues. Per germline, CDR1 MNHNS and CDR2 SASEGT. The CDR3 bases are TGTGCCAGCAGTGAATATGGGGGGGGTTCGCGAGGAAACACCATATATTTT. Translation gives CASSEYGGGSRGNTIYF.

The chain has TRBV27 and TRBJ2-7; 9 bases map to TRBD1. The J segment lost 7 bases and the V segment lost 3 bases, leaving 7 bases of the junction unmatched. The CDR3 totals 14 residues. Germline loops: CDR1 MNHEY, CDR2 SMNVEV (reference sequence). Written as DNA, the CDR3 is TGTGCCAGCAGTTTCGGGACAGGGATGTGGGAGCAGTACTTC. This sequence encodes CASSFGTGMWEQYF.

V gene TRBV18 combines with J gene TRBJ1-2; the D is unclear. Germline assignment: CDR1 KGHSH and CDR2 LQKENI. Trimming shortened V by 2 bases and J by 0 bases, and 13 bases separated the two germline ends. The CDR3 covers 16 residues. CDR3 in amino acids: CASSPASGTANYGYTF. CDR3 DNA sequence: TGTGCCAGCTCACCAGCGTCCGGCACAGCTAACTATGGCTACACCTTC.

The chain couples TRBV5-4 to TRBJ2-1, with 8 bases fitting TRBD1. The J segment lost 4 bases and the V segment lost 4 bases, leaving 7 bases of the junction unmatched. Germline CDR1 and CDR2: SGHNT and YYREEE (reference sequence). The CDR3 length is 15 residues. The CDR3 region is CASSPRQGTYNEQFF. The CDR3 region has the DNA TGTGCCAGCAGCCCGAGACAGGGGACATACAATGAGCAGTTCTTC.

The CDR3 DNA is TGTGCCAGTACCGTTAGCGGGAGAGATACTGGGCAGTTCTTC. It encodes CASTVSGRDTGQFF. The chain recombines TRBV6-6 with TRBJ2-1; 9 bases fit TRBD2. Germline assignment: CDR1 MNHNY and CDR2 SVGAGI (reference sequence). V lost 9 bases, J lost 12 bases, and 15 bases stayed unmatched. This CDR3 has 14 amino acids.

A note on this clone: Other DNA sequences of this sample code for an identical CDR3. This chain links TRBV5-1 with TRBJ2-3; no reliable D call. There are 13 residues in the CDR3. CDR1 and CDR2 (germline): SGHRS, YFSETQ. V was trimmed by 5 bases and J by 1 base, leaving 8 bases between them. The CDR3 bases are TGCGCCAGCAGTTCCCTCGGCACAGATACGCAGTATTTT. Residues: CASSSLGTDTQYF. Full variable domain (remainder filled in from reference TRBV5-1 and TRBJ2-3): KAGVTQTPRYLIKTRGQQVTLSCSPISGHRSVSWYQQTPGQGLQFLFEYFSETQRNKGNFPGRFSGRQFSNSRSEMNVSTLELGDSALYLCASSSLGTDTQYFGPGTRLTVL.

The rearrangement joins TRBV2 to TRBJ2-7; 7 bases are a match to TRBD1. Germline V CDR1 and CDR2: SNHLY, FYNNEI. V lost 4 bases to trimming and J lost 7 bases; unmatched junction nucleotides: 13. This CDR3 has 15 residues. The CDR3 protein is CASSAQTGTWGEQYF. CDR3 sequence (DNA): TGTGCCAGCAGTGCCCAGACAGGGACCTGGGGGGAGCAGTACTTC. Looking up the rest from reference TRBV2 and TRBJ2-7 gives the full variable domain: EPEVTQTPSHQVTQMGQEVILRCVPISNHLYFYWYRQILGQKVEFLVSFYNNEISEKSEIFDDQFSVERPDGSNFTLKIRSTKLEDSAMYFCASSAQTGTWGEQYFGPGTRLTVT.

V and J are TRBV19 and TRBJ2-4; D is possibly TRBD2 (5 bases). Looked up from germline, CDR1 is LNHDA and CDR2 is SQIVND (reference sequence). CDR3 length equals 13 residues. Trimming removed 7 bases at V and 7 bases at J, with 14 bases between. The CDR3 bases are TGTGCCAGTACGTTGGGAGATAAGAACATTCAGTACTTC. Residues: CASTLGDKNIQYF.

This clone was detected a few times. Its ends do not fully match the called genes, so a read error is possible. The rearrangement links TRBV7-9 to TRBJ2-1; 11 bases match TRBD2. The CDR3 totals 19 residues. Germline V gives CDR1 SEHNR, CDR2 FQNEAQ (reference sequence). The CDR3, as DNA: TGTTCCAGCGCCCCCTCGGCTAGCGGGAGGATCGGCTCCTACAATGAGCAGTTCTTC. Translated: CSSAPSASGRIGSYNEQFF.

V and J are TRBV7-9 and TRBJ2-1; D perhaps matches TRBD2 (6 bases). Deletions cut 6 bases from V and 6 bases from J, with 15 bases between. This CDR3 has 14 residues. Germline CDR1 and CDR2: SEHNR and FQNEAQ (reference sequence). CDR3 amino acids: CASSPVGSGNEQFF. CDR3 bases: TGTGCCAGCAGTCCCGTCGGGAGTGGCAATGAGCAGTTCTTC.

V is TRBV5-1 and J is TRBJ2-5; 12 bases align to TRBD2. Germline V gives CDR1 SGHRS, CDR2 YFSETQ. The V gene end was trimmed by 5 bases and the J gene end by 2 bases; junction bases not matched to a gene: 4. CDR3 length: 15 amino acids. CDR3 bases: TGCGCCAGCAGGAGAGGGACTAGCGGGCAAGAGACCCAGTACTTC. The encoded protein is CASRRGTSGQETQYF.

The J gene is TRBJ1-1, the V gene TRBV30; no clear D. In germline, CDR1 is GTSNPN, CDR2 SVGIG (reference sequence). Deletions cut 1 base from V and 1 base from J, with 7 bases between. The CDR3 sequence is 13 residues long. The CDR3 protein is CAWSEHPNTEAFF. The CDR3 bases are TGTGCCTGGAGTGAACACCCGAACACTGAAGCTTTCTTT.

For this clone: Distinct nucleotide sequences in the sample also encode this CDR3. The V and J genes are TRBV4-2 and TRBJ1-3; no clear D. Germline V gene data show CDR1 as LGHNA and CDR2 as YNFKEQ. Deletions cut 0 bases from V and 0 bases from J, with 9 bases between. The CDR3 is 16 amino acids. CDR3 in amino acids: CASSQDRWSSGNTIYF. The DNA for the CDR3 is TGTGCCAGCAGCCAAGATCGGTGGAGCTCTGGAAACACCATATATTTT.

The CDR3 bases are TGTGCCAGCAGTATTAGGGGACTAGCGGGAGGCAATGAGCAGTTCTTC. Translated, it gives CASSIRGLAGGNEQFF. The chain links TRBV2 to TRBJ2-1; 15 nucleotides align to TRBD2. The V gene end was trimmed by 5 bases and the J gene end by 6 bases; junction bases not matched to a gene: 5. The germline V gene encodes CDR1 SNHLY and CDR2 FYNNEI. The CDR3 extends over 16 amino acids.

This chain links TRBV5-1 with TRBJ2-1; 11 nucleotides agree with TRBD2. The CDR3 has 15 amino acids. Germline CDR1 SGHRS, CDR2 YFSETQ. V shed 8 bases and J 5 bases; nucleotides not matched to a gene: 9. CDR3 amino acids: CASVVGTSGNNEQFF. CDR3 bases: TGCGCCAGTGTCGTCGGGACTAGCGGTAACAATGAGCAGTTCTTC.

There are a few counts of this clone. The chain links TRBV28 to TRBJ1-5; D call uncertain. This CDR3 has 16 amino acids. V shed 3 bases and J shed 0 bases, with 12 bases lying between them. The germline V gene encodes CDR1 MDHEN and CDR2 SYDVKM. CDR3 in amino acids: CASSFGQMYSNQPQHF. In DNA form, the CDR3 reads TGTGCCAGCAGTTTTGGCCAAATGTATAGCAATCAGCCCCAGCATTTT.

In DNA form, the CDR3 reads TGCAGCGTTGAAGATCGGAGGGGGGGATCAAACACTGAAGCTTTCTTT. This sequence encodes CSVEDRRGGSNTEAFF. The genes are TRBV29-1 and TRBJ1-1; perhaps TRBD1 as D (6 bases). CDR1 SQVTM and CDR2 ANQGSEA come from the germline V gene. Trimming removed 0 bases at V and 2 bases at J, with 16 bases between. This CDR3 spans 16 amino acids. The variable domain in full, with the rest retrieved from reference TRBV29-1 and TRBJ1-1, is SAVISQKPSRDICQRGTSLTIQCQVDSQVTMMFWYRQQPGQSLTLIATANQGSEATYESGFVIDKFPISRPNLTFSTLTVSNMSPEDSSIYLCSVEDRRGGSNTEAFFGQGTRLTVV.

The J gene is TRBJ2-3, the V gene TRBV7-9; D gene ambiguous. The length of the CDR3 is 14 residues. Germline assignment: CDR1 SEHNR and CDR2 FQNEAQ (reference sequence). V shed 5 bases and J shed 1 base, with 10 bases lying between them. DNA for the CDR3: TGTGCCAGCAGCCCCTTTCCCCGCACAGATACGCAGTATTTT. Protein product: CASSPFPRTDTQYF. Together with reference TRBV7-9 and TRBJ2-3, the CDR3 gives the full variable domain: DTGVSQNPRHKITKRGQNVTFRCDPISEHNRLYWYRQTLGQGPEFLTYFQNEAQLEKSRLLSDRFSAERPKGSFSTLEIQRTEQGDSAMYLCASSPFPRTDTQYFGPGTRLTVL.

The count of this clone is one. V is TRBV2 and J is TRBJ2-1; 12 bases fit TRBD1. J was trimmed by 8 bases and V by 7 bases; bases with no gene match: 9. The CDR3 extends over 15 amino acids. From germline, CDR1 is SNHLY and CDR2 FYNNEI. As DNA, the CDR3 is TGTGCCAGCAAACGGGGGACAGGGGGCGCAGATGAGCAGTTCTTC. This translates into CASKRGTGGADEQFF.

The V gene is TRBV5-4, the J gene TRBJ2-1, with TRBD2 matching 7 bases. Germline V gene lookup returns CDR1 SGHNT and CDR2 YYREEE (reference sequence). Trimming took 4 bases from V and 0 from J; bases not matched to a gene: 10. This CDR3 contains 17 residues. CDR3 sequence (DNA): TGTGCCAGCAGCCCTGGACTAGGTGGTAGCTCCTACAATGAGCAGTTCTTC. This sequence encodes CASSPGLGGSSYNEQFF.

The rearrangement links TRBV27 to TRBJ1-1; D call uncertain. V was shortened by 6 bases and J by 2 bases, with 13 bases between the two germline ends. There are 14 residues in the CDR3. Germline-derived CDR1 and CDR2 are MNHEY and SMNVEV (reference sequence). CDR3 DNA: TGTGCCAGCAGGTTGGCCACGTTTAACACTGAAGCTTTCTTT. This gives the protein CASRLATFNTEAFF.

The sample holds many counts of this clone. Other DNA sequences from this sample encode an identical CDR3 as well. The V call is TRBV2, the J call TRBJ1-1; 7 bases are a match to TRBD1. V shed 6 bases and J 0 bases; nucleotides not matched to a gene: 1. CDR3 length equals 13 residues. Germline values: CDR1 SNHLY, CDR2 FYNNEI. For the CDR3, the DNA is TGTGCCAGCAGAGGACAGGTGAACACTGAAGCTTTCTTT. This codes for CASRGQVNTEAFF.

The V and J genes are TRBV25-1 and TRBJ1-2; TRBD1 matches 9 bases. Per germline, CDR1 MGHDK and CDR2 SYGVNS. The CDR3 consists of 12 residues. Losses at the gene ends were 4 bases for V and 8 bases for J; bases not matched to a gene: 2. CDR3 DNA: TGTGCCAGCAGTGTGGACAGGGGAGGCTACACCTTC. Translating gives CASSVDRGGYTF.

In this sample, this clone turned up a few times. The chain is built from TRBV5-4 and TRBJ1-1; 8 bases map to TRBD1. This CDR3 comprises 14 residues. The V segment lost 6 bases and the J segment 11 bases; nucleotides outside the gene matches: 15. The germline V gene encodes CDR1 SGHNT and CDR2 YYREEE (reference sequence). CDR3: CASTDTGQGGDAFF. The CDR3 nucleotides are TGTGCCAGCACCGATACCGGACAGGGCGGGGATGCTTTCTTT. The whole variable domain, remainder taken from reference TRBV5-4 and TRBJ1-1, is ETGVTQSPTHLIKTRGQQVTLRCSSQSGHNTVSWYQQALGQGPQFIFQYYREEENGRGNFPPRFSGLQFPNYSSELNVNALELDDSALYLCASTDTGQGGDAFFGQGTRLTVV.